This is a list of T cell receptor beta chains from one sample in a study of breast tumors, draining lymph nodes, adjacent tissues. Each CDR3 protein is one row after TCRdb ran MiXCR on the multiplex PCR reads. Of under 150,000 distinct CDR3 sequences listed, around 20% were seen once; the top ten hold less than 4.5%. Material: axillary lymph node tissue. These receptor sequences come from a female donor with breast cancer. Some clones in this sample may be carry-over from other donors' samples. CDR3s include the opening cysteine and the closing phenylalanine or tryptophan. The order of the fields is D gene, V gene, clone size, J gene, CDR3 DNA, CDR3 protein. A D gene is named only where the DNA matches it firmly. Clone size, where shown, is once, few, many, or a class for clones that have expanded.

>.|TRBV20-1|many|TRBJ2-5
TGCAGTGCGTCCGGAGAGACCCAGTACTTC
CSASGETQYF
>TRBD2|TRBV7-2|many|TRBJ2-7
TGTGCCAGCAGCTCCAAGACTAGCGGGGCCTACGAGCAGTACTTC
CASSSKTSGAYEQYF
>TRBD1|TRBV29-1|many|TRBJ1-2
TGCAGCGTTGACGAGGGGGCGCATTATGGCTACACCTTC
CSVDEGAHYGYTF
>TRBD1|TRBV19|many|TRBJ1-2
TGTGCCAGTACTACGGACAGGGGCCGCTATGGCTACACCTTC
CASTTDRGRYGYTF
>.|TRBV6-1|many|TRBJ2-5
TGTGCCAGCAGTGAATCAGCAGAGACCCAGTACTTC
CASSESAETQYF
>.|TRBV28|few|TRBJ2-5
TGTGCCAGCAGTTTCCTCTTGGGGAGCATACAGACCCAGTACTTC
CASSFLLGSIQTQYF
>TRBD1|TRBV7-8|few|TRBJ2-6
TGTGCCAGCAGCCCCCCAACAGGGGTTGGGGCCAACGTCCTGACTTTC
CASSPPTGVGANVLTF
>.|TRBV15|many|TRBJ2-2
TGTGCCACCAGCAAGGGATGTACGAACACCGGGGAGCTGTTTTTT
CATSKGCTNTGELFF
>.|TRBV5-1|few|TRBJ2-5
TGCGCCAGCAGCTTGGAGACTTTTGGAGGGACCCAGTACTTC
CASSLETFGGTQYF
>TRBD2|TRBV28|few|TRBJ2-7
TGTGCCAGCAGTCCCGGACTAGCGTTAAGCTACGAGCAGTACTTC
CASSPGLALSYEQYF
>TRBD1|TRBV20-1|.|TRBJ2-1
TGCAGTGCTAGAGAGGGACAGTCCCTTTCGGACGAGCAGTTCTTC
CSAREGQSLSDEQFF
>TRBD2|TRBV12-3/TRBV12-4|many|TRBJ2-7
TGTGCCAGCAGTCCCCTAGCGGGACACGAGCAGTACTTC
CASSPLAGHEQYF